Following are 30 T cell receptor beta chains from one sample sequenced in a study of T cells in Graves' hyperthyroidism and ophthalmopathy (dated by TCRdb to 2018 to 2020). The library relied on multiplex PCR. The listed sequencing device is Illumina HiSeq 2000. Amplification of TCR beta CDR3 regions was carried out from RNA transcripts. A first-round RT-PCR of the TCR CDR3 used the HTBI primer set with the Qiagen OneStep RT-PCR kit. TCRdb applied fastp at Q25 and MiXCR to the public reads, then kept only in-frame beta chains. Each record represents a unique CDR3 protein, reported with the most common genes and DNA among its rows. This sample comprises 270,000 or so distinct CDR3 sequences, around 25% of them detected only once. The ten largest clonotypes hold around 28% of the sample. Sequenced material: blood. The receptor set was obtained from a man between 35 and 55 years old with Graves' hyperthyroidism that later progressed to Graves' ophthalmopathy.

This clonotype was seen ten or more times. The genes are TRBV29-1 and TRBJ1-5; the D gene is possibly TRBD1 (5 bases). The CDR3 is made up of 11 amino acids. Germline CDR1 and CDR2: SQVTM and ANQGSEA. V lost 4 bases to trimming and J lost 8 bases, with 9 bases between them. CDR3 coding DNA: TGCAGCGTTGGGGACCGGAAGCCCCAGCATTTT. Translating gives CSVGDRKPQHF.

This clonotype was observed at least ten times. The genes are TRBV5-1 and TRBJ1-2, with D unclear. The V gene lost 0 bases and the J gene lost 3 bases, with 9 bases spanning the gap. Germline values: CDR1 SGHRS, CDR2 YFSETQ. The CDR3 loop spans 14 amino acids. The chain's CDR3 is CASSLGAADYGYTF. The DNA of the CDR3 is TGCGCCAGCAGCTTGGGTGCGGCAGACTATGGCTACACCTTC.

This clonotype was counted many times. V is TRBV19 and J is TRBJ2-7; D perhaps matches TRBD1 (6 bases). Germline CDR1 is LNHDA and CDR2 is SQIVND (reference sequence). The CDR3 spans 13 residues. V was shortened by 6 bases and J by 3 bases, with 12 bases between the two germline ends. The CDR3 loop reads CASSTQGYYEQYF. CDR3 nucleotide sequence: TGTGCCAGTAGCACACAGGGATACTACGAGCAGTACTTC.

J is TRBJ1-2 and V is TRBV6-1; D unclear. Looked up from germline, CDR1 is MNHNS and CDR2 is SASEGT. The ends were cut back, 1 base at V and 7 bases at J, with 13 bases in the middle. This CDR3 comprises 14 residues. CDR3 region: CASSEDSPKGGYTF. Written as DNA, the CDR3 is TGTGCCAGCAGTGAAGACAGCCCCAAGGGTGGCTACACCTTC.

The genes are TRBV6-5 and TRBJ2-5, with 7 positions matching TRBD2. Looked up from germline, CDR1 is MNHEY and CDR2 is SVGAGI. The ends lost 2 bases at V and 2 bases at J; junction bases unmatched: 11. The CDR3 sequence is 17 residues long. CDR3 DNA sequence: TGTGCCAGCAGTTACCGCCCGTCGGCTAGCGGTCAAGAGACCCAGTACTTC. Its protein is CASSYRPSASGQETQYF.

The gene calls are TRBV12-3 or TRBV12-4 and TRBJ1-5; no firm D call. The V end was cut by 4 bases, the J end by 1 base, with 8 bases between. The CDR3 sequence is 14 residues long. In nucleotides, the CDR3 is TGTGCCAGCAGTTCGTTACCAAGCAATCAGCCCCAGCATTTT. Amino acid sequence: CASSSLPSNQPQHF.

In its sample, this clonotype was seen many times. V gene TRBV30 combines with J gene TRBJ2-5; D is possibly TRBD2 (6 bases). The CDR3 extends over 13 amino acids. Per the germline V gene, CDR1 is GTSNPN and CDR2 is SVGIG (reference sequence). Between the trimmed V and J ends, which lost 7 bases and 2 bases, there was a span of 14 bases. CDR3 protein: CALRDFFQETQYF. Here the CDR3 DNA reads TGTGCCTTACGGGACTTTTTTCAAGAGACCCAGTACTTC.

The V call is TRBV12-3 or TRBV12-4, the J call TRBJ1-2; the D gene is possibly TRBD1 (6 bases). The CDR3 runs 14 residues. With 10 bases removed from V and 9 bases from J, the gap between germline ends came to 24 bases. The CDR3: CATRRRTDNLSYTF. The DNA of the CDR3 is TGTGCCACCAGGCGAAGGACAGACAATTTAAGCTACACCTTC.

This clonotype was picked up many times. CDR3 DNA sequence: TGCAGTGCTGCCGGGACAGGGGGCGTGAACACTGAAGCTTTCTTT. It yields the protein CSAAGTGGVNTEAFF. This chain connects TRBV20-1 to TRBJ1-1, with 12 bases aligning to TRBD1. Trimming removed 5 bases from V and 0 bases from J; junction bases left unmatched: 4. Germline CDR1 and CDR2: DFQATT and SNEGSKA (reference sequence). The CDR3 totals 15 residues.

The chain recombines TRBV6-2 or TRBV6-3 with TRBJ2-5; TRBD1 matches at 8 bases. Trimming removed 6 bases from V and 6 bases from J; junction bases left unmatched: 9. The CDR3 has 14 amino acids. Germline CDR1 MNHEY, CDR2 SVGEGT. The CDR3 DNA follows: TGTGCCAGCAGGCCGACAGGGGTGGACAAGACCCAGTACTTC. This codes for CASRPTGVDKTQYF.

The V and J genes are TRBV6-1 and TRBJ2-5, with 10 nucleotides matching TRBD1. CDR1 and CDR2 from the germline V gene are MNHNS and SASEGT. This CDR3 is built from 14 residues. The junction had 3 bases not matched to a gene; V was cut back by 4 bases and J by 4 bases. CDR3 bases: TGTGCCAGCAGTGGACAGGGGGCAGGAGAGACCCAGTACTTC. It encodes CASSGQGAGETQYF.

There are many counts of this clonotype. The chain joins TRBV6-1 to TRBJ1-5; D remains unclear. This CDR3 comprises 13 residues. V was pared by 1 base and J by 9 bases, with 10 bases between. Germline CDR1 and CDR2: MNHNS and SASEGT. The CDR3 is CASSEEPPRPQHF. CDR3 coding DNA: TGTGCCAGCAGTGAAGAGCCCCCCCGGCCCCAGCATTTT.

In this sample, this clonotype turned up many times. The rearrangement joins TRBV20-1 to TRBJ2-7, with D possibly being TRBD1 (6 bases). The CDR3 is 14 amino acids. CDR1 DFQATT and CDR2 SNEGSKA come from the germline V gene (reference sequence). V was shortened by 7 bases and J by 0 bases, with 16 bases between the two germline ends. The CDR3 reads CSGTAGTLSYEQYF. The CDR3, as DNA: TGCAGTGGTACCGCCGGGACACTCTCCTACGAGCAGTACTTC.

The V call is TRBV3-1, the J call TRBJ2-6; no clear D gene. Germline assignment: CDR1 LGHDT and CDR2 YNNKEL (reference sequence). Trimming cost V 6 bases and J 3 bases, with 12 bases left between them. The CDR3 sequence is 15 residues long. CDR3: CASSLAPYGANVLTF. As DNA, the CDR3 is TGTGCCAGCAGTCTCGCGCCCTATGGGGCCAACGTCCTGACTTTC.

This clonotype was detected many times. The chain has TRBV28 and TRBJ1-2; D is possibly TRBD1 (5 bases). CDR1 and CDR2 from the germline V gene are MDHEN and SYDVKM. V was trimmed by 6 bases and J by 3 bases, leaving 14 bases between them. The CDR3 sequence is 14 residues long. The CDR3 DNA follows: TGTGCCAGCAGGCGCAGGGATGGACACTATGGCTACACCTTC. The encoded protein is CASRRRDGHYGYTF.

This clonotype was seen ten or more times. The chain links TRBV2 to TRBJ2-7; 10 bases match TRBD1. Germline V gene lookup returns CDR1 SNHLY and CDR2 FYNNEI. This CDR3 has 14 residues. V lost 5 bases, J lost 4 bases, and 5 bases stayed unmatched. The CDR3 reads CASSSGTGVYEQYF. The CDR3 DNA reads as TGTGCCAGCAGTTCCGGGACAGGGGTGTACGAGCAGTACTTC.

This clonotype was observed many times. J is TRBJ2-5 and V is TRBV27; TRBD2 is a possible D gene (5 bases). The CDR3 has 16 amino acids. The germline V gene has CDR1 MNHEY and CDR2 SMNVEV (reference sequence). V lost 0 bases and J 1 base, leaving 12 bases between the germline ends. CDR3 region: CASSLSPSNIQETQYF. The CDR3 bases are TGTGCCAGCAGTTTATCGCCTAGCAACATCCAAGAGACCCAGTACTTC.

This chain joins TRBV28 and TRBJ2-7, with TRBD2 matching over 8 bases. This CDR3 has 14 amino acids. Trimming at V came to 7 bases and at J to 2 bases, leaving 7 bases not matched to a gene. Per the germline V gene, CDR1 is MDHEN and CDR2 is SYDVKM. The CDR3 coding sequence is TGTGCCAGCACCCTCGGGGGGGTAACCTACGAGCAGTACTTC. Translated: CASTLGGVTYEQYF.

This clonotype was counted only a few times. The genes are TRBV28 and TRBJ2-5; TRBD1 matches at 12 bases. Germline-derived CDR1 and CDR2 are MDHEN and SYDVKM. This CDR3 comprises 16 residues. V shed 5 bases, J shed 5 bases, and the junction held 9 bases outside the gene matches. CDR3 nucleotides: TGTGCCAGCAGTGAACCCGGGACAGGGGGCGTTGAGACCCAGTACTTC. Residues: CASSEPGTGGVETQYF.

This clonotype was detected many times. Here the CDR3 DNA reads TGTGCCAGCAGTTTATCGGGGCACGAGACTAGCGAAGAGACCCAGTACTTC. Its translation is CASSLSGHETSEETQYF. The chain combines TRBV27 with TRBJ2-5; 8 bases are shared with TRBD2. In germline, CDR1 is MNHEY, CDR2 SMNVEV (reference sequence). The ends lost 0 bases at V and 3 bases at J; junction bases unmatched: 9. This CDR3 region has 17 residues.

This rearrangement joins TRBV5-6 to TRBJ1-1; TRBD1 might be the D (6 bases). Trimming stripped 4 bases from V and 0 bases from J, with 13 bases between. The CDR3 length is 15 residues. The V gene's germline CDR1 is SGHDT and CDR2 YYEEEE. In nucleotides, the CDR3 is TGTGCCAGCAGCCAGGGGAGGACGGTGAACACTGAAGCTTTCTTT. Protein product: CASSQGRTVNTEAFF.

Many counts were recorded for this clonotype. The V and J genes are TRBV28 and TRBJ2-7; TRBD2 aligns across 9 bases. CDR3 length: 17 residues. V shed 5 bases and J 3 bases; nucleotides not matched to a gene: 14. In germline, CDR1 is MDHEN, CDR2 SYDVKM. The CDR3 DNA follows: TGTGCCAGCAGTCCACTTAGACAAGCGGGAGGCAACTACGAGCAGTACTTC. This codes for CASSPLRQAGGNYEQYF.

This clonotype was counted at least ten times. This chain uses TRBV12-3 or TRBV12-4 with TRBJ1-5, with D uncertain. The germline V and J ends were trimmed by 0 bases and 4 bases, with 7 bases remaining between them. This CDR3 comprises 14 residues. The CDR3 here is CASSLAPLNQPQHF. In DNA form, the CDR3 reads TGTGCCAGCAGTTTAGCGCCCCTAAATCAGCCCCAGCATTTT.

The chain links TRBV6-2 or TRBV6-3 to TRBJ2-7; no reliable D call. Germline V CDR1 and CDR2: MNHEY, SVGEGT. The CDR3 runs to 15 residues. V lost 5 bases to trimming and J lost 1 base, with 15 bases between them. The CDR3 loop is CASSQTHGESYEQYF. CDR3 DNA: TGTGCCAGCAGTCAGACACACGGAGAGTCCTACGAGCAGTACTTC.

CDR3 region: CASRELGRPHEQYF. The CDR3 nucleotides are TGTGCCAGCAGGGAATTAGGACGTCCCCACGAGCAGTACTTC. This chain uses TRBV6-1 with TRBJ2-7; D is undetermined. CDR3 length: 14 amino acids. Per germline, CDR1 MNHNS and CDR2 SASEGT. V lost 6 bases, J lost 5 bases, and 17 bases lay in between.

In this sample, this clonotype turned up many times. V gene TRBV6-2 or TRBV6-3 combines with J gene TRBJ2-4; weak D call: TRBD2 (5 bases). V was trimmed by 4 bases and J by 6 bases, leaving 13 bases between them. This CDR3 is 14 amino acids long. The germline V gene encodes CDR1 MNHEY and CDR2 SVGEGT. CDR3 sequence reads: CASSSPRRRNIQYF. As DNA, the CDR3 is TGTGCCAGCAGTTCACCGCGGAGGAGAAACATTCAGTACTTC.

This clonotype was recorded at least ten times. The chain combines TRBV30 with TRBJ2-5; D ambiguous. V was cut by 2 bases and J by 5 bases, with 9 bases left in between. The germline V gene encodes CDR1 GTSNPN and CDR2 SVGIG (reference sequence). CDR3 length: 12 amino acids. The CDR3, as DNA: TGTGCCTGGAGTCGAGTAAGGGAGACCCAGTACTTC. Translating it yields CAWSRVRETQYF.

This clonotype was recorded at least ten times. J is TRBJ1-2 and V is TRBV20-1; D perhaps matches TRBD1 (5 bases). This CDR3 region has 12 residues. The ends were cut back, 6 bases at V and 4 bases at J, with 12 bases in the middle. In germline, CDR1 is DFQATT, CDR2 SNEGSKA (reference sequence). The DNA of the CDR3 is TGCAGTGCCAAGAGGGGCTCCTATGGCTACACCTTC. Its protein is CSAKRGSYGYTF.

There are many counts of this clonotype. The V gene is TRBV5-1, the J gene TRBJ1-2; the D gene is possibly TRBD1 (5 bases). The CDR3 has 17 amino acids. V lost 4 bases and J lost 3, with 22 bases in between. Germline loops: CDR1 SGHRS, CDR2 YFSETQ. DNA for the CDR3: TGCGCCAGCAGCGCTTCCTCCGGGACTTCTACTGACTATGGCTACACCTTC. This encodes CASSASSGTSTDYGYTF.

This chain's CDR3 is CSARDLRTEKETQYF. CDR3 coding DNA: TGCAGTGCTAGAGACCTGAGGACGGAGAAAGAGACCCAGTACTTC. The V gene is TRBV20-1, the J gene TRBJ2-5; D ambiguous. The germline CDR1 and CDR2 sequences are DFQATT and SNEGSKA (reference sequence). The V gene lost 0 bases and the J gene lost 3 bases, with 14 bases spanning the gap. This CDR3 spans 15 amino acids.